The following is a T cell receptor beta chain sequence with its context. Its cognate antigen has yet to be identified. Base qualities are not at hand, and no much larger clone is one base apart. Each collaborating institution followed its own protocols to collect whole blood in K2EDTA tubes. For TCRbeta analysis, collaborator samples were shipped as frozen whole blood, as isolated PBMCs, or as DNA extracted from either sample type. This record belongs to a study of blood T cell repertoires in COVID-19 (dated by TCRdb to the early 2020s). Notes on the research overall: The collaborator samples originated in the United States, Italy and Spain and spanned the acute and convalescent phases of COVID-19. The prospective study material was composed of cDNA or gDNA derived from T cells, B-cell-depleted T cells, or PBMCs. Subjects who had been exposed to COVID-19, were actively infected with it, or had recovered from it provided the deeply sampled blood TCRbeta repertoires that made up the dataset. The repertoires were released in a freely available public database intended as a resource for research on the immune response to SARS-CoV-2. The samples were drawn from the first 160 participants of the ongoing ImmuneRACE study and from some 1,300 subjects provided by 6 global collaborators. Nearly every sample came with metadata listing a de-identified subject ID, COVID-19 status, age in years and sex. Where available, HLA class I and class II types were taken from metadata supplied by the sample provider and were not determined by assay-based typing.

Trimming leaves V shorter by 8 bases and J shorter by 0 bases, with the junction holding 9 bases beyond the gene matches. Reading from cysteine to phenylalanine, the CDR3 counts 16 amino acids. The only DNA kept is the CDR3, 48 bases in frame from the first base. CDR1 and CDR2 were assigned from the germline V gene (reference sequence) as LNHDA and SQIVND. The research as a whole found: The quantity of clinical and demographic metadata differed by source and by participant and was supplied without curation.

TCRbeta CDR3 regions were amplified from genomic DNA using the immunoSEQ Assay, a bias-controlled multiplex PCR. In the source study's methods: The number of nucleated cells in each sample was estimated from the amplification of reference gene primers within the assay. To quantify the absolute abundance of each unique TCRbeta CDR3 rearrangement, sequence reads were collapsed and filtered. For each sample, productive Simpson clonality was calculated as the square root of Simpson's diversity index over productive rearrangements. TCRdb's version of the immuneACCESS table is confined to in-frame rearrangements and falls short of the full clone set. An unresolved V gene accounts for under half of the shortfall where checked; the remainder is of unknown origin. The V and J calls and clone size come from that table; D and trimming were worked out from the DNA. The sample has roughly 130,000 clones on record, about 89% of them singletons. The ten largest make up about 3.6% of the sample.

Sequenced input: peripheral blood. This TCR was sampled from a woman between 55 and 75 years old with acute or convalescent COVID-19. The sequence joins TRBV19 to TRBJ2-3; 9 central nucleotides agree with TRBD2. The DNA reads TGTGCCAGTCGTTCTAGCGGGATCATTAGCACAGATACGCAGTATTTT. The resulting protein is CASRSSGIISTDTQYF.